Given below is one TCR beta chain in context. The data stem from a study of blood T cell repertoires in COVID-19. Looking at the study overall: Sites across the United States, Italy and Spain contributed samples from acute and convalescent COVID-19. In each case, the material was cDNA or gDNA derived from T cells, B-cell-depleted T cells, or PBMCs.

The V and J ends lost 3 bases and 1 base, in that order; junction bases with no gene match: 6. The germline V gene has CDR1 LNHDA and CDR2 SQIVND (reference sequence). The CDR3 consists of 15 residues. In the original workflow: Scientists estimated how many nucleated cells there were by amplifying reference gene primers. Generated by immunoSEQ multiplex PCR, the TCRdb table keeps only in-frame clones and is missing some. V, J and clone size are those of that table, while D and trimming were read from the DNA. This sample carries about 84,000 clones, 83% of them seen once, and the ten largest clones take roughly 30%.

The gene calls are TRBV19 and TRBJ2-7; 7 bases align to TRBD1. The sample was peripheral blood. This TCR derives from a woman at least 80 years old with acute or convalescent COVID-19. DNA for the CDR3: TGTGCCAGTAGTATCGCCCAGGGGGAGTCCTACGAGCAGTACTTC. It is translated as CASSIAQGESYEQYF.